The 20 T cell receptor beta chains below come from one sample, sequenced in a study of shared T cell receptors in the human thymus. Data came from immunoSEQ multiplex PCR; TCRdb stores just in-frame clones and leaves some out. The table has 650,000 to 950,000 clones, roughly 85% seen once. The sample was also reused in another study, on human thymus T cells.

Sequencing was done on a sample of thymocytes. All receptors come from a girl less than two years old with a congenital heart defect.

V usage is TRBV6-5 and J usage is TRBJ1-1, with 7 nucleotides matching TRBD1. This CDR3 spans 16 amino acids. Germline CDR1 reads MNHEY; CDR2 reads SVGAGI. Trimming at V came to 1 base and at J to 3 bases, leaving 8 bases not matched to a gene. The CDR3 here is CASSYLYRGKDTEAFF. In DNA form, the CDR3 reads TGTGCCAGCAGTTACTTATACAGGGGTAAGGACACTGAAGCTTTCTTT.

This chain links TRBV6-5 with TRBJ2-1; weak D call: TRBD1 (5 bases). This CDR3 has 14 residues. The ends were cut back, 5 bases at V and 4 bases at J, with 12 bases in the middle. The germline V gene has CDR1 MNHEY and CDR2 SVGAGI. The CDR3 coding sequence is TGTGCCAGCAGTAATCAGGGTTGGTACAATGAGCAGTTCTTC. Amino acids: CASSNQGWYNEQFF.

The genes are TRBV7-9 and TRBJ2-1, with D possibly matching TRBD1 (5 bases). The CDR3 length is 15 residues. V was clipped by 3 bases and J by 2 bases, with 11 bases between them. CDR1 and CDR2 from the germline V gene are SEHNR and FQNEAQ (reference sequence). DNA of the CDR3: TGTGCCAGCAGCTTTAGGGGATTCGCCTACAATGAGCAGTTCTTC. It specifies CASSFRGFAYNEQFF.

The gene calls are TRBV15 and TRBJ1-5, with 9 bases fitting TRBD1. Looked up from germline, CDR1 is LNHNV and CDR2 is YYDKDF (reference sequence). J lost 5 bases, V lost 6 bases, and 20 bases had no gene match. The CDR3 sequence is 19 residues long. The CDR3 here is CATSKDRGAGQGFDQPQHF. CDR3 sequence (DNA): TGTGCCACCAGTAAAGATAGGGGGGCGGGACAGGGTTTCGATCAGCCCCAGCATTTT. Complete variable domain (other parts from reference TRBV15 and TRBJ1-5): DAMVIQNPRYQVTQFGKPVTLSCSQTLNHNVMYWYQQKSSQAPKLLFHYYDKDFNNEADTPDNFQSRRPNTSFCFLDIRSPGLGDTAMYLCATSKDRGAGQGFDQPQHFGDGTRLSIL.

CDR3 DNA sequence: TGTGCCAGCAGCTTGGGGACTGCACCAATGAACACTGAAGCTTTCTTT. Translating gives CASSLGTAPMNTEAFF. The chain joins TRBV5-6 to TRBJ1-1; D gene unclear. V was pared by 0 bases and J by 0 bases, with 12 bases between. The CDR3 spans 16 residues. Germline V gene sequence: CDR1 SGHDT, CDR2 YYEEEE.

This clone showed up just a few times. J is TRBJ2-2 and V is TRBV15; 9 bases line up with TRBD1. The CDR3 contains 15 residues. The ends lost 2 bases at V and 5 bases at J; junction bases unmatched: 3. CDR1 is LNHNV and CDR2 is YYDKDF in the germline V gene (reference sequence). The CDR3 DNA is TGTGCCACCAGCAGAAGGGACAGGGTGACCGGGGAGCTGTTTTTT. Translation: CATSRRDRVTGELFF.

The chain has TRBV15 and TRBJ2-7; perhaps TRBD1 as D (5 bases). Trimming took 3 bases from V and 0 from J, leaving 9 bases between them. This CDR3 comprises 14 residues. CDR1 and CDR2 from the germline V gene are LNHNV and YYDKDF (reference sequence). The CDR3: CATSSDSSSYEQYF. In DNA form, the CDR3 reads TGTGCCACCAGCAGCGACAGTAGCTCCTACGAGCAGTACTTC. The full variable domain, with the rest looked up from reference TRBV15 and TRBJ2-7, is DAMVIQNPRYQVTQFGKPVTLSCSQTLNHNVMYWYQQKSSQAPKLLFHYYDKDFNNEADTPDNFQSRRPNTSFCFLDIRSPGLGDTAMYLCATSSDSSSYEQYFGPGTRLTVT.

In DNA form, the CDR3 reads TGTGCCATCGGATTGACAGGGGAAACTGAAGCTTTCTTT. Its protein is CAIGLTGETEAFF. The chain combines TRBV10-3 with TRBJ1-1, with 8 positions matching TRBD1. V shed 8 bases, J shed 5 bases, and the junction held 7 bases outside the gene matches. The germline V gene has CDR1 ENHRY and CDR2 SYGVKD. The CDR3 covers 13 residues.

The J gene is TRBJ1-1, the V gene TRBV7-3; D gene unclear. The V gene's germline CDR1 is SGHTA and CDR2 FQGTGA. Trimming removed 1 base at V and 2 bases at J, with 11 bases between. The CDR3 consists of 15 residues. This CDR3 is CASSLIRVSNTEAFF. As DNA, the CDR3 is TGTGCCAGCAGCTTAATCCGGGTTTCAAACACTGAAGCTTTCTTT.

This clone was observed a few times. CDR3 protein: CASSTRGHPDTEAFF. The CDR3 coding sequence is TGTGCCAGCAGCACACGGGGACACCCGGACACTGAAGCTTTCTTT. The rearrangement joins TRBV6-1 to TRBJ1-1; tentatively, D is TRBD1 (6 bases). The CDR3 spans 15 residues. The V end was cut by 6 bases, the J end by 3 bases, with 17 bases between. CDR1 is MNHNS, CDR2 SASEGT, per germline.

The gene calls are TRBV27 and TRBJ2-3; a possible D gene is TRBD1 (6 bases). The CDR3 sequence is 16 residues long. The V gene's germline CDR1 is MNHEY and CDR2 SMNVEV (reference sequence). V lost 6 bases to trimming and J lost 3 bases, with 19 bases between them. Here the CDR3 DNA reads TGTGCCAGCAGACTAAACATCAAGGGGGTTACAGATACGCAGTATTTT. Translated: CASRLNIKGVTDTQYF.

The chain couples TRBV20-1 to TRBJ2-3; D gene ambiguous. The CDR3 runs to 11 residues. In germline, CDR1 is DFQATT, CDR2 SNEGSKA (reference sequence). V was trimmed by 5 bases and J by 2 bases, leaving 5 bases between them. In DNA form, the CDR3 reads TGCAGTGCTTTTAACACAGATACGCAGTATTTT. Amino acids: CSAFNTDTQYF.

The V call is TRBV9, the J call TRBJ1-1; D gene unclear. With 4 bases removed from V and 3 bases from J, the gap between germline ends came to 13 bases. The CDR3 runs 14 residues. From germline, CDR1 is SGDLS and CDR2 YYNGEE. For the CDR3, the DNA is TGTGCCAGCAGCCCCCGCGAGGGCGACACTGAAGCTTTCTTT. This codes for CASSPREGDTEAFF. Looking up the rest from reference TRBV9 and TRBJ1-1 gives the full variable domain: DSGVTQTPKHLITATGQRVTLRCSPRSGDLSVYWYQQSLDQGLQFLIQYYNGEERAKGNILERFSAQQFPDLHSELNLSSLELGDSALYFCASSPREGDTEAFFGQGTRLTVV.

The J gene is TRBJ1-6, the V gene TRBV14; TRBD1 aligns across 8 bases. Germline values: CDR1 SGHDN, CDR2 FVKESK. The ends lost 0 bases at V and 9 bases at J; junction bases unmatched: 13. The CDR3 sequence is 18 residues long. CDR3 in amino acids: CASSQDRATGGQGSPLHF. In nucleotides, the CDR3 is TGTGCCAGCAGCCAAGATAGGGCTACAGGGGGTCAAGGTTCACCCCTCCACTTT.

The chain has TRBV19 and TRBJ2-3; TRBD2 aligns across 10 bases. Germline trimming cut 5 bases from V and 6 bases from J; bases unmatched to any gene: 14. This CDR3 comprises 17 residues. From germline, CDR1 is LNHDA and CDR2 SQIVND (reference sequence). The CDR3: CASSPARQAGGLDTQYF. As DNA, the CDR3 is TGTGCCAGTAGTCCCGCTCGGCAAGCGGGGGGGCTGGATACGCAGTATTTT.

The chain joins TRBV11-2 to TRBJ2-7, with a weak D call TRBD2 (7 bases). V was pared by 1 base and J by 7 bases, with 23 bases between. Germline V gene lookup returns CDR1 SGHAT and CDR2 FQNNGV. The CDR3 loop spans 17 amino acids. CDR3 sequence reads: CASSLGPPDSLGGEQYF. The CDR3 DNA sequence: TGTGCCAGCAGCTTAGGGCCACCGGACAGTTTGGGAGGGGAGCAGTACTTC.

The chain links TRBV30 to TRBJ1-1; D might be TRBD1 (6 bases). Germline CDR1 reads GTSNPN; CDR2 reads SVGIG (reference sequence). The CDR3 spans 14 residues. The germline V and J ends were trimmed by 1 base and 1 base, with 10 bases remaining between them. The CDR3 nucleotides read TGTGCCTGGAGTGGACAGGCCCAGAACACTGAAGCTTTCTTT. This encodes CAWSGQAQNTEAFF.

The chain joins TRBV28 to TRBJ1-1; TRBD1 aligns across 7 bases. The V segment lost 1 base and the J segment 4 bases; nucleotides outside the gene matches: 15. Germline V gene sequence: CDR1 MDHEN, CDR2 SYDVKM. This CDR3 comprises 18 residues. The CDR3 here is CASSLFWDRISPITEAFF. CDR3 DNA: TGTGCCAGCAGTTTATTTTGGGACAGAATATCTCCCATCACTGAAGCTTTCTTT.

The V call is TRBV6-6, the J call TRBJ2-1, with D possibly TRBD2 on 6 matching bases. The CDR3 spans 13 residues. V was shortened by 11 bases and J by 7 bases, with 18 bases between the two germline ends. The germline CDR1 and CDR2 sequences are MNHNY and SVGAGI (reference sequence). CDR3 amino acids: CAATAGGFNEQFF. Here the CDR3 DNA reads TGTGCCGCAACTGCCGGGGGATTTAATGAGCAGTTCTTC.

The chain has TRBV5-5 and TRBJ1-1; D call uncertain. Germline CDR1 is SGHKS and CDR2 is YYEKEE (reference sequence). The V gene lost 4 bases and the J gene lost 0 bases, with 10 bases spanning the gap. This CDR3 region has 14 residues. CDR3: CASSAGGMNTEAFF. The CDR3 bases are TGTGCCAGCAGCGCCGGAGGTATGAACACTGAAGCTTTCTTT.